This T cell receptor (beta chain) was recovered during a study of glioma-infiltrating T cells after dendritic cell vaccination. Patients had residual fresh-frozen tumor tissue and more than two years of survival data. The PCR used 60 V beta and 13 J beta primers. Sequenced by immunoSEQ multiplex PCR; TCRdb stores in-frame clones only, minus some. The sample records 80,000 to 100,000 clones, around three quarters being singletons. Sequencing used blood, obtained before dendritic cell vaccination. This TCR was recovered from a human donor with glioblastoma.

The CDR3 here is CASSLVGQGTGELFF. CDR3 nucleotide sequence: TGTGCCAGCAGCTTAGTAGGACAGGGAACCGGGGAGCTGTTTTTT. The V call is TRBV7-9, the J call TRBJ2-2; 8 bases align to TRBD1. After removal of 1 base from V and 5 bases from J, the junction contained 3 bases not matched to a gene. CDR1 is SEHNR, CDR2 FQNEAQ, per germline (reference sequence). The CDR3 contains 15 residues.